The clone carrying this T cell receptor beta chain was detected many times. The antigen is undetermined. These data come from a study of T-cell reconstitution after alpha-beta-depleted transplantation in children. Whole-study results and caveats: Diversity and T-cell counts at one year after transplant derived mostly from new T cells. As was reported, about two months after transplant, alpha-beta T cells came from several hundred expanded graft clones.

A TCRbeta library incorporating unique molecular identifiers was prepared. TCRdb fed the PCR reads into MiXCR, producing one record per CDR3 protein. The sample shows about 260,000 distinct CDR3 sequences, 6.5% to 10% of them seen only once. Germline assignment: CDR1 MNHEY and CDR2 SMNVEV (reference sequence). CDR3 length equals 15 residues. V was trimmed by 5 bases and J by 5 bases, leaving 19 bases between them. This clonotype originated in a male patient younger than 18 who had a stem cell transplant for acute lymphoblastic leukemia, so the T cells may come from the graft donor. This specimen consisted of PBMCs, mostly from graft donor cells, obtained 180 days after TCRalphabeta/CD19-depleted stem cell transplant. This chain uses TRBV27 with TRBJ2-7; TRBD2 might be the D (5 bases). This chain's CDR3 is CASSPPRVASDEQYF. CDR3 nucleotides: TGTGCCAGCAGTCCACCGCGGGTAGCGTCGGACGAGCAGTACTTC.